Following are 5 T cell receptor beta chains from one sample sequenced in a study of cytomegalovirus exposure and HLA in healthy donors. The PCR made use of 60 Vbeta and 13 Jbeta primers. Measured with immunoSEQ multiplex PCR; TCRdb has only the in-frame clones, and not every one. The sample consists of about 170,000 clones, more than 75% of them appearing once. The source material was PBMCs. The receptors were gathered from a man younger than 45 in good health and CMV-seropositive.

This clone has a count of ten or more. The J gene is TRBJ2-1, the V gene TRBV10-3, with D perhaps TRBD1 (7 bases). The length of the CDR3 is 16 residues. Germline CDR1 reads ENHRY; CDR2 reads SYGVKD. V was pared by 0 bases and J by 3 bases, with 12 bases between. In DNA, the CDR3 is TGTGCCATCAGTGAGTCTAGCAGGGGGGTCTACAATGAGCAGTTCTTC. Protein: CAISESSRGVYNEQFF.

The rearrangement links TRBV7-2 to TRBJ2-7; 8 positions match TRBD2. The germline CDR1 and CDR2 sequences are SGHTA and FQGNSA. J gave up 1 base and V 6 bases, and 8 bases lay outside the gene matches. There are 15 residues in the CDR3. The CDR3 DNA reads as TGTGCCAGCAGATTCGCGTCTAGCGGGTCCTACGAGCAGTACTTC. Translating it yields CASRFASSGSYEQYF. The full variable domain, completed using reference TRBV7-2 and TRBJ2-7, is GAGVSQSPSNKVTEKGKDVELRCDPISGHTALYWYRQSLGQGLEFLIYFQGNSAPDKSGLPSDRFSAERTGGSVSTLTIQRTQQEDSAVYLCASRFASSGSYEQYFGPGTRLTVT.

V gene TRBV19 combines with J gene TRBJ2-1; weak D call: TRBD2 (5 bases). V dropped 5 bases and J dropped 6 bases, with 23 bases sitting between them. The CDR3 runs 17 residues. Per germline, CDR1 LNHDA and CDR2 SQIVND (reference sequence). The CDR3, as DNA: TGTGCCAGTAGTTCCCCTCATTTCTGGGAGTCTTCCAATGAGCAGTTCTTC. It encodes CASSSPHFWESSNEQFF. The whole variable domain, filled in from reference TRBV19 and TRBJ2-1, reads DGGITQSPKYLFRKEGQNVTLSCEQNLNHDAMYWYRQDPGQGLRLIYYSQIVNDFQKGDIAEGYSVSREKKESFPLTVTSAQKNPTAFYLCASSSPHFWESSNEQFFGPGTRLTVL.

The V gene is TRBV29-1, the J gene TRBJ2-7; perhaps TRBD2 as D (6 bases). Germline assignment: CDR1 SQVTM and CDR2 ANQGSEA. CDR3 length equals 13 residues. Deletions cut 4 bases from V and 7 bases from J, with 17 bases between. The CDR3 spells CSVGRASAGEQYF. CDR3 in DNA: TGCAGCGTTGGGAGGGCTAGTGCGGGTGAGCAGTACTTC.

The genes are TRBV4-1 and TRBJ1-1; 7 nucleotides align to TRBD1. J gave up 1 base and V 1 base, and 12 bases lay outside the gene matches. Per germline, CDR1 MGHRA and CDR2 YSYEKL. This CDR3 is built from 18 residues. CDR3 coding DNA: TGCGCCAGCAGCCAAGGAATCGGGATCAGGGGGAGGAACACTGAAGCTTTCTTT. This translates into CASSQGIGIRGRNTEAFF.